This note documents a single TCR beta chain sequence. The data derive from a study of OX40 agonist ivuxolimab in advanced cancers. The V end was cut by 8 bases, the J end by 5 bases, with 18 bases between. The germline CDR1 and CDR2 sequences are SQVTM and ANQGSEA. CDR3 length: 13 residues. Sequenced by immunoSEQ multiplex PCR; TCRdb stores in-frame clones only, minus some. This sample has 68,000 or so clones, with roughly 80% found just once. The sample in question was CD4+ or CD8+ T cells sorted from blood, obtained in a trial of the OX40 agonist ivuxolimab. The chain uses TRBV29-1 and TRBJ2-5, with unresolved D. This sequence originates from an adult with an advanced solid tumor such as melanoma, head and neck, liver or kidney cancer. The CDR3 DNA follows: TGCAGCACTAACGACTGGAGTGGGGAGACCCAGTACTTC. Translated, it gives CSTNDWSGETQYF.